This TCR beta chain was recorded in a study of blood T cell repertoires in COVID-19. Overall study: PBMCs, B-cell-depleted T cells, or T cells provided the cDNA or gDNA that made up the material.

Across 20 to 25 US areas, participants ranged in age from 18 to 89 years. Membership in each cohort depended on participant-reported clinical history. This CDR3 is 16 amino acids long. V shed 2 bases, J shed 9 bases, and the junction held 12 bases outside the gene matches. Germline V gene data show CDR1 as LGHNA and CDR2 as YSLEER. The table came from immunoSEQ multiplex PCR; TCRdb's copy has only in-frame clones and leaves some out. The sample holds over 200,000 clones, approximately 90% seen once. This clone has just one count. This rearrangement joins TRBV4-3 to TRBJ2-1; 8 positions match TRBD2. The receptor comes from a man younger than 40 who had recovered from COVID-19. Sequences were obtained from PBMCs or T cells enriched from blood (not recorded which). The CDR3 DNA follows: TGCGCCAGCAGCCAATTATACCATAGCGGGATGACTGAGCAGTTCTTC. This sequence encodes CASSQLYHSGMTEQFF.